These 18 T cell receptor beta chains were all obtained from the same sample, sequenced in a study of blood T cells in healthy people across ages. Next came a second PCR, run for about 7 to 12 cycles, which used a sample-barcoded 5' primer along with a J-beta primer mix. TCRdb re-derived calls from the 5' RACE reads in MiXCR, one entry per CDR3 protein. The repertoire holds approximately 800,000 distinct CDR3 sequences, with about 61% as singletons. Sequencing input: blood. The origin of the receptors is a man aged 35-49 years in good health.

This clonotype was observed a handful of times. The CDR3 is CASSLRAGAGTDTQYF. The CDR3 coding sequence is TGTGCCAGCAGCCTAAGAGCGGGAGCGGGAACAGATACGCAGTATTTT. V and J are TRBV14 and TRBJ2-3; TRBD2 matches at 8 bases. With 4 bases clipped from V and 3 bases from J, the junction kept 9 bases outside the gene matches. From germline, CDR1 is SGHDN and CDR2 FVKESK. CDR3 length equals 16 residues.

The chain links TRBV2 to TRBJ2-1, with 11 positions matching TRBD2. The CDR3 spans 15 residues. Germline V gives CDR1 SNHLY, CDR2 FYNNEI. V shed 6 bases, J shed 5 bases, and the junction held 6 bases outside the gene matches. The CDR3, as DNA: TGTGCCAGCAGGGCGGGACTAGCGGATAACAATGAGCAGTTCTTC. Its translation: CASRAGLADNNEQFF.

This chain joins TRBV28 and TRBJ1-5; D unclear. The CDR3 sequence is 15 residues long. The germline V gene encodes CDR1 MDHEN and CDR2 SYDVKM. Trimming removed 8 bases from V and 0 bases from J, with 14 bases in between. The DNA for the CDR3 is TGTGCCAGCGGTCCCACGGAGTATAGCAATCAGCCCCAGCATTTT. Translation gives CASGPTEYSNQPQHF.

This chain links TRBV29-1 with TRBJ2-7; TRBD2 agrees at 8 bases. CDR1 and CDR2 (germline): SQVTM, ANQGSEA. V dropped 4 bases and J dropped 1; count of bases not matched to a gene: 3. The CDR3 has 13 amino acids. This chain's CDR3 is CSVVTSVSYEQYF. The CDR3 DNA reads as TGCAGCGTTGTGACTAGCGTTTCCTACGAGCAGTACTTC.

This chain uses TRBV28 with TRBJ2-7; a weak D match, TRBD2 (6 bases). The CDR3 sequence is 16 residues long. V was shortened by 4 bases and J by 0 bases, with 16 bases between the two germline ends. Germline V gene sequence: CDR1 MDHEN, CDR2 SYDVKM. In DNA form, the CDR3 reads TGTGCCAGCAGTTCCATAAGACTGGGACTCTCCTACGAGCAGTACTTC. It codes for CASSSIRLGLSYEQYF.

The chain links TRBV5-1 to TRBJ2-5; weak D call: TRBD1 (6 bases). CDR1 and CDR2 (germline): SGHRS, YFSETQ. The CDR3 sequence is 16 residues long. V lost 3 bases to trimming and J lost 5 bases, with 20 bases between them. CDR3 sequence reads: CASSSLGQGYEETQYF. The CDR3 coding sequence is TGCGCCAGCAGCTCCCTCGGGCAGGGGTACGAGGAGACCCAGTACTTC.

This clonotype appeared once. This chain uses TRBV27 with TRBJ2-3; the D gene is possibly TRBD1 (6 bases). Germline V CDR1 and CDR2: MNHEY, SMNVEV (reference sequence). The CDR3 is made up of 14 amino acids. V was pared by 6 bases and J by 2 bases, with 12 bases between. CDR3 protein: CASRRRDNTDTQYF. In DNA form, the CDR3 reads TGTGCCAGCAGACGCCGGGACAACACAGATACGCAGTATTTT.

This rearrangement joins TRBV28 to TRBJ2-5, with 9 nucleotides matching TRBD2. J lost 3 bases, V lost 11 bases, and 10 bases had no gene match. From germline, CDR1 is MDHEN and CDR2 SYDVKM. The CDR3 covers 14 residues. The CDR3 loop is CAAVEAGGKETQYF. CDR3 DNA: TGTGCCGCGGTAGAAGCGGGAGGAAAAGAGACCCAGTACTTC.

In this sample, this clonotype turned up many times. The chain links TRBV12-3 or TRBV12-4 to TRBJ2-1; no definite D call. This CDR3 comprises 14 residues. With 7 bases removed from V and 12 bases from J, the gap between germline ends came to 22 bases. CDR3 region: CASTLFSLGLGQFF. In DNA form, the CDR3 reads TGTGCCAGCACCCTTTTTTCATTAGGGTTGGGGCAGTTCTTC.

A few counts support this clonotype. This rearrangement joins TRBV7-2 to TRBJ2-7, with 8 bases lining up with TRBD1. Germline V gene lookup returns CDR1 SGHTA and CDR2 FQGNSA. This CDR3 has 14 amino acids. J was trimmed by 2 bases and V by 3 bases; bases with no gene match: 3. The CDR3 nucleotides read TGTGCCAGCAGCTTGGACAGGGCCCCCTACGAGCAGTACTTC. Its protein is CASSLDRAPYEQYF.

The CDR3 sequence: CASSEGANYEQYF. CDR3 in DNA: TGTGCCAGCAGTGAAGGTGCGAATTACGAGCAGTACTTC. This chain joins TRBV6-1 and TRBJ2-7; D is unresolved. With 1 base removed from V and 4 bases from J, the gap between germline ends came to 8 bases. Germline V lookup: CDR1 MNHNS, CDR2 SASEGT. The CDR3 runs 13 residues.

A few counts support this clonotype. The rearrangement uses TRBV6-6 and TRBJ2-7; 7 bases match TRBD1. Germline lookup yields CDR1 MNHNY and CDR2 SVGAGI (reference sequence). J lost 4 bases, V lost 5 bases, and 8 bases had no gene match. The CDR3 length is 14 residues. CDR3 in amino acids: CASSPRDRLYEQYF. The CDR3 nucleotides are TGTGCCAGCAGTCCCCGGGACAGATTGTACGAGCAGTACTTC.

This rearrangement joins TRBV10-2 to TRBJ2-1; 12 bases are a match to TRBD2. The CDR3 contains 15 residues. Per germline, CDR1 WSHSY and CDR2 SAAADI. J gave up 12 bases and V 2 bases, and 8 bases lay outside the gene matches. In DNA, the CDR3 is TGCGCCAGCAGTGAGATGGCTAGCGGGAGGGCCTGGCAGTTCTTC. Translated: CASSEMASGRAWQFF.

CDR3 nucleotide sequence: TGCAGCGTTGATCGACAGGGGTCTAAGAACACTGAAGCTTTCTTT. The encoded protein is CSVDRQGSKNTEAFF. The chain has TRBV29-1 and TRBJ1-1; 8 nucleotides agree with TRBD1. CDR3 length: 15 amino acids. Germline CDR1 and CDR2: SQVTM and ANQGSEA. Trimming at V came to 3 bases and at J to 1 base, leaving 7 bases not matched to a gene.

This chain connects TRBV7-9 to TRBJ1-2; the match to TRBD1 covers 8 bases. The CDR3 spans 15 residues. Germline V lookup: CDR1 SEHNR, CDR2 FQNEAQ (reference sequence). The trim removed 1 base at V and 8 bases at J, leaving 9 bases unmatched. This chain's CDR3 is CASSLVGQGPRGYTF. The CDR3 coding sequence is TGTGCCAGCAGCTTAGTCGGACAGGGCCCGCGAGGCTACACCTTC. The variable domain in full, completed from reference TRBV7-9 and TRBJ1-2, reads DTGVSQNPRHKITKRGQNVTFRCDPISEHNRLYWYRQTLGQGPEFLTYFQNEAQLEKSRLLSDRFSAERPKGSFSTLEIQRTEQGDSAMYLCASSLVGQGPRGYTFGSGTRLTVV.

This clonotype was counted many times. CDR3 amino acids: CASSAQGAGVGKTQYF. The CDR3 region has the DNA TGTGCCAGCAGTGCCCAGGGAGCGGGTGTGGGAAAGACCCAGTACTTC. This chain uses TRBV6-1 with TRBJ2-5, with a tentative D call TRBD2 (6 bases). This CDR3 is 16 amino acids long. V shed 4 bases and J shed 6 bases, with 21 bases lying between them. CDR1 MNHNS and CDR2 SASEGT come from the germline V gene.

The rearrangement joins TRBV9 to TRBJ1-1; D uncertain. Germline CDR1 reads SGDLS; CDR2 reads YYNGEE. V lost 0 bases to trimming and J lost 0 bases, with 6 bases between them. The CDR3 covers 14 residues. The CDR3 coding sequence is TGTGCCAGCAGCGTAGATACCGTGAACACTGAAGCTTTCTTT. This encodes CASSVDTVNTEAFF.

The rearrangement uses TRBV20-1 and TRBJ2-3; 9 nucleotides match TRBD1. The CDR3 loop spans 13 amino acids. J lost 5 bases, V lost 3 bases, and 3 bases had no gene match. Germline loops: CDR1 DFQATT, CDR2 SNEGSKA (reference sequence). The CDR3 bases are TGCAGTGCTAGGGGACAGGGTGGAGATACGCAGTATTTT. Protein product: CSARGQGGDTQYF.